This T cell receptor (beta chain) was retrieved from a study of blood T cells in healthy people across ages (dated by TCRdb to the mid-2010s). With regard to the full study: In model experiments, template switching captured roughly one uniquely barcoded TCR beta cDNA molecule for every two T cells. Using the same blood draw, the study looked at two additional independent replicas of 1 million unique cDNA reads for two donors, one aged 18 to 30 and the other aged 80 or older. The study measured age-related changes in TCR beta repertoire diversity using deep sequencing normalized with unique cDNA molecular identifiers. The donors were divided into four age groups: young (average 16 years), middle-aged (approximately 39), aged (under 70) and long-lived (about 79). Donors of different ages were randomly distributed across sequencing lanes to avoid experimental bias.

The donors were a few dozen Caucasian individuals from Russia, aged roughly 6 to 95 years, who were systemically healthy. Roughly 10 milliliters of peripheral blood were drawn from each donor into EDTA-treated Vacutainer tubes. PBMCs were isolated by Ficoll-Paque density-gradient centrifugation, with at least 6 million obtained per sample. Trizol reagent was used to extract total RNA from the PBMCs, yielding at least 5 micrograms per sample. For every donor, flow cytometry on a PBMC aliquot measured the percentage of naive CD45RAhigh/CD27high T cells. The library relied on 5' RACE. Sequencing was performed on an Illumina HiSeq 2500. A second PCR of about 7 to 12 cycles was run with a J-beta primer mix and a sample-barcoded 5' primer. A template-switch 5' adaptor carrying 12 random nucleotides introduced a unique molecular identifier onto each TCR beta cDNA molecule. Each sample yielded at least 2.5 million CDR3-containing paired-end reads. All of the RNA was converted into first-strand cDNA using the Mint cDNA synthesis kit, with a TRBC-specific oligonucleotide serving as the primer. Following uracil-DNA glycosylase treatment, all cDNA underwent a first 18-cycle PCR with the universal primers M1SS and BC2_uni_R. As for how the authors treated the data: For normalization, 1 million high-quality reads were randomly selected from each sample, with every read carrying a distinct molecular identifier. Reads with shared molecular identifiers were discarded instead of being binned into consensus sequences. MiTCR, with a Q25 quality threshold and the strictest error-elimination algorithm, was used for CDR3 identification, clonotype clustering and error correction. A nonparametric unseen species model with Euler transformation was used to estimate lower-bound total TCR beta diversity. TCRdb itself trimmed the public reads at Q25 with fastp, ran MiXCR and retained productive beta chains. Rows are combined by CDR3 protein, so each entry shows the most common genes and DNA. None of the V and J calls come from the authors' own analysis; TCRdb made them. Counted in this sample were hundreds of thousands of distinct CDR3 sequences; about 37% of them appeared once. The biggest ten clones account for 10% to 15% of the sample.

The CDR3 has 14 amino acids, counting the end cysteine and phenylalanine. Here the CDR3 DNA is all that survives: 42 bases in frame from base 1. Looking up the germline V gene yields CDR1 MGHRA and CDR2 YSYEKL. V is cut by 4 bases and J by 10 bases, and the space between the germline ends is 19 bases. This clonotype was detected only once. Its binding antigen is unknown. Nothing much larger sits one base from this clone, and base qualities are not available. One read is thin evidence. Overall study results and their limits: Total diversity estimates from one million sequenced T cells were considered lower bounds and underestimates. Compared with the aged group, more naive CD4+ T cells, fewer expanded clones and increased TCR diversity were shown by the long-lived group, suggesting age selection. Because profiling used bulk unsorted PBMCs, naive and antigen-experienced compartments could not be compared conclusively. Because donor CMV infection status was unknown, age-related changes in expanded clonotypes were potentially confounded. As age increased, observed TCR beta diversity per million T cells dropped in a roughly linear way, and a significant reduction was already evident by age 40. There was a strong correlation between observed TCR beta diversity and the percentage of naive T cells measured by flow cytometry.

The sequencing input was blood. In this chain, TRBV4-1 is recombined with TRBJ1-2, with the D segment identity uncertain. The origin of this receptor is a man between 18 and 35 years old in good health. The nucleotide sequence is TGCGCCAGCAGCCGAGAACCCGGGAGAGGAGACTACACCTTC. The translation is CASSREPGRGDYTF.